The entry below describes one T cell receptor beta chain. Its antigen is undetermined. These data originate in a study of siplizumab effects on memory and regulatory T cells. Findings of the study overall: Naive T cells looked more diverse than memory cells, and they looked like major contributors to the alloresponse. An assignable phenotype, naive or memory, was missing from roughly 76-95% of proliferating CD4+ or CD8+ clones.

Each sample yielded approximately 92,000 assayed TCR templates. TCRdb's copy holds only in-frame clones and misses some; the assay was immunoSEQ multiplex PCR. The top ten clones hold roughly 1.4% of a sample with around 100,000 clones, approximately 94% of them seen once. Trimming cost V 3 bases and J 4 bases; bases outside gene matches: 0. The CDR3 runs 13 residues. Germline assignment: CDR1 SQVTM and CDR2 ANQGSEA. This receptor was obtained from a human donor in good health. This rearrangement joins TRBV29-1 to TRBJ2-1, with 10 bases fitting TRBD1. Sequences were obtained from non-Treg CD4+ T cells sorted from blood. CDR3 DNA sequence: TGCAGCGTTGAGGGACAGGGGTACAATGAGCAGTTCTTC. Protein: CSVEGQGYNEQFF.